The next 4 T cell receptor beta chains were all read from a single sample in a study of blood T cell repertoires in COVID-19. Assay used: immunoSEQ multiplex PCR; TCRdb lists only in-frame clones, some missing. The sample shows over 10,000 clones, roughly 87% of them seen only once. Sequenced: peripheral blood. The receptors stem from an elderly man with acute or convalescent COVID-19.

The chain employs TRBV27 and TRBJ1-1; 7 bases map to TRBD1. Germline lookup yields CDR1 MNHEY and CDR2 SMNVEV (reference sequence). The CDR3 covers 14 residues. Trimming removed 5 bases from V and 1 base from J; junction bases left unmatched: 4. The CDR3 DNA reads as TGTGCCAGCAGTCCAGGGGGACGGAACACTGAAGCTTTCTTT. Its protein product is CASSPGGRNTEAFF.

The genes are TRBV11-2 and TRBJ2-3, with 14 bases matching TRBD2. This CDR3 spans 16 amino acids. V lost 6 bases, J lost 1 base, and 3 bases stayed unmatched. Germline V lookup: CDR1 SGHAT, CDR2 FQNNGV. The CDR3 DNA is TGTGCCAGCAGTCCGGGACTAGCGGGGGGCACAGATACGCAGTATTTT. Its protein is CASSPGLAGGTDTQYF.

The CDR3 spells CASSPIPGTEAFF. CDR3 nucleotides: TGCGCCAGCAGCCCAATTCCGGGGACAGAAGCTTTCTTT. This chain uses TRBV23-1 with TRBJ1-1; TRBD1 is a possible D gene (6 bases). TRBV23-1 is reported as an ORF; its role is uncertain. The CDR3 consists of 13 residues. The V gene lost 6 bases and the J gene lost 8 bases, with 16 bases spanning the gap.

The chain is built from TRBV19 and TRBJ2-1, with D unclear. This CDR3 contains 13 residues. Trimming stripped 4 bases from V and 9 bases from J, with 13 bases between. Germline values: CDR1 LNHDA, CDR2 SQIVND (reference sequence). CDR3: CASSTKLGVEQFF. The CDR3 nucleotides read TGTGCCAGTAGTACCAAGCTCGGAGTTGAGCAGTTCTTC. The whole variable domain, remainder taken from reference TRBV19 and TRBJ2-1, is DGGITQSPKYLFRKEGQNVTLSCEQNLNHDAMYWYRQDPGQGLRLIYYSQIVNDFQKGDIAEGYSVSREKKESFPLTVTSAQKNPTAFYLCASSTKLGVEQFFGPGTRLTVL.